This TCR beta chain came from a study of regulatory T cells in long-lasting Graves disease. Building of the TCR beta libraries involved iRepertoire HTBI primers and Arm-PCR of CDR3 regions. MiXCR was run by TCRdb on the multiplex PCR reads, yielding one entry per CDR3 protein. The sample includes 250,000 to 400,000 distinct CDR3 sequences, 18% of them seen just once. The time point was: newly diagnosed GD, antithyroid drugs for less than 3 months. Researchers made the TCR library from RNA that was extracted from PBMCs. Into tubes containing EDTA, about 9.6 milliliters of peripheral blood were drawn. The TCR was taken from a female donor with Graves disease. This sample comprised peripheral blood mononuclear cells (PBMCs), obtained at new diagnosis, from a patient treated with antithyroid drugs.

CDR3 in DNA: TGTGCCAGCACCAGGGACAGGGGAGTGGGGGAGCAGTACTTC. It translates to CASTRDRGVGEQYF. The rearrangement uses TRBV6-1 and TRBJ2-7; 10 bases are a match to TRBD1. The CDR3 is made up of 14 amino acids. Germline CDR1 is MNHNS and CDR2 is SASEGT. The ends lost 7 bases at V and 7 bases at J; junction bases unmatched: 10.